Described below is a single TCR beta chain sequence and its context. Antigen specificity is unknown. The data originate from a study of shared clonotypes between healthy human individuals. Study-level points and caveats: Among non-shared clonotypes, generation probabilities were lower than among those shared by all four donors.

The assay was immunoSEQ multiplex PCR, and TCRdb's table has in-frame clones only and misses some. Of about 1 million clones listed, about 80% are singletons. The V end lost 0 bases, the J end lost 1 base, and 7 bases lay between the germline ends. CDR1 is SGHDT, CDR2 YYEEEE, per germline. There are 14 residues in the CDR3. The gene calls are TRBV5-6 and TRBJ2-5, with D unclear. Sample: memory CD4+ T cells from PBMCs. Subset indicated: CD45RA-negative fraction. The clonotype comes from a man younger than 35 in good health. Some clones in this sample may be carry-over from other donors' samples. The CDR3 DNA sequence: TGTGCCAGCAGCTTGGGTAGCTTCCAAGAGACCCAGTACTTC. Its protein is CASSLGSFQETQYF.